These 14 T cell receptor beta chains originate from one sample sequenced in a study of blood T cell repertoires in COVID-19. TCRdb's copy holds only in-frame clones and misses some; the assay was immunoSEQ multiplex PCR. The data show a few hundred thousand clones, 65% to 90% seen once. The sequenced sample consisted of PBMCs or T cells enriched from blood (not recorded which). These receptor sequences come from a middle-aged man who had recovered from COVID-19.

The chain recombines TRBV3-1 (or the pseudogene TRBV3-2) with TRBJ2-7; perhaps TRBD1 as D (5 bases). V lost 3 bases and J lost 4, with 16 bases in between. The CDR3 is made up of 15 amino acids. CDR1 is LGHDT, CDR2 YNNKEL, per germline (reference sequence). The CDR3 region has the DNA TGTGCCAGCAGCCAGGTAACAGGAAACCTATACGAGCAGTACTTC. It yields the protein CASSQVTGNLYEQYF.

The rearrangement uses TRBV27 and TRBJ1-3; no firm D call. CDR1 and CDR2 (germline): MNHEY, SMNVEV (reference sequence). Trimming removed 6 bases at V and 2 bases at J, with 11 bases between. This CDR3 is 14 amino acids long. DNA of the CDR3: TGTGCCAGCAGGCCGGATGAGGCTGGAAACACCATATATTTT. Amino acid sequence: CASRPDEAGNTIYF.

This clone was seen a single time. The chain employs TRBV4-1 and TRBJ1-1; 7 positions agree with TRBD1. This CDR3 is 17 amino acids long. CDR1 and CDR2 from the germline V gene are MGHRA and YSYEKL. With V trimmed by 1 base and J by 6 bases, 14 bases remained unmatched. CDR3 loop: CASSQGSYGQASAEAFF. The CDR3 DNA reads TGCGCCAGCAGCCAAGGATCATATGGACAGGCGAGTGCTGAAGCTTTCTTT.

The CDR3 DNA reads TGTGCCAGTAGTATCGACGGACAGGCCTACGAGCAGTACTTC. This encodes CASSIDGQAYEQYF. The chain has TRBV19 and TRBJ2-7; 7 bases are shared with TRBD1. Trimming took 3 bases from V and 2 from J; bases not matched to a gene: 4. Looked up from germline, CDR1 is LNHDA and CDR2 is SQIVND (reference sequence). CDR3 size: 14 residues.

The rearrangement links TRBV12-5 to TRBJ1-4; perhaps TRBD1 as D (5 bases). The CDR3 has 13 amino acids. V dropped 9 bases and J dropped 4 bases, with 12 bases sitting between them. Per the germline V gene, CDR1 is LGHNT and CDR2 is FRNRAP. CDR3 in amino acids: CASPSGVNEKLFF. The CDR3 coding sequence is TGTGCTAGCCCGTCGGGGGTTAATGAAAAACTGTTTTTT.

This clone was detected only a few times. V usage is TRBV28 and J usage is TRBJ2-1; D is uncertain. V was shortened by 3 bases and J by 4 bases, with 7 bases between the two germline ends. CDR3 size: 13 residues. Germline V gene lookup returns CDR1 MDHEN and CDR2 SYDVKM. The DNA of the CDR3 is TGTGCCAGCAGTTTTCTCGGGTACAATGAGCAGTTCTTC. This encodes CASSFLGYNEQFF.

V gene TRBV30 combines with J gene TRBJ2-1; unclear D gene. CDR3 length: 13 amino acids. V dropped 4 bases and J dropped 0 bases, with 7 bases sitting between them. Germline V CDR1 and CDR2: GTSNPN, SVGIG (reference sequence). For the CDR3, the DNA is TGTGCCTGGATTGTGAGCTCCTACAATGAGCAGTTCTTC. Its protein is CAWIVSSYNEQFF.

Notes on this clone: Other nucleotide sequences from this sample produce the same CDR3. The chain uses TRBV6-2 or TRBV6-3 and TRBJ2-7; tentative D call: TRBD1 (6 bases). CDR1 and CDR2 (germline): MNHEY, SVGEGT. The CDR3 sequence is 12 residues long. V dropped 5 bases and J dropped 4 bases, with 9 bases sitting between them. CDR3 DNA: TGTGCCAGCAGTCAACAGGGATACGAGCAGTACTTC. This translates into CASSQQGYEQYF.

Written as DNA, the CDR3 is TGTGCCAGCATCAGACAGGGGGCGCGGACTGAAGCTTTCTTT. It translates to CASIRQGARTEAFF. This sequence joins TRBV7-9 and TRBJ1-1; 10 nucleotides line up with TRBD1. V was clipped by 7 bases and J by 5 bases; unmatched bases: 7. In germline, CDR1 is SEHNR, CDR2 FQNEAQ (reference sequence). There are 14 residues in the CDR3.

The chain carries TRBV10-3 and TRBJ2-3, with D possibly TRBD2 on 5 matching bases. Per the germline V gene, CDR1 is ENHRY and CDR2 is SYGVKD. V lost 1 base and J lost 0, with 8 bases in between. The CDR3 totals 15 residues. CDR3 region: CAISEWEPSTDTQYF. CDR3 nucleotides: TGTGCCATCAGTGAGTGGGAGCCGAGCACAGATACGCAGTATTTT.

This chain's CDR3 is CASSQDLVSGRSFF. DNA of the CDR3: TGCGCCAGCAGCCAAGATCTAGTTAGCGGGAGGTCGTTCTTC. This chain connects TRBV4-1 to TRBJ2-1, with TRBD2 matching over 10 bases. With V trimmed by 0 bases and J by 15 bases, 8 bases remained unmatched. The CDR3 contains 14 residues. The germline CDR1 and CDR2 sequences are MGHRA and YSYEKL.

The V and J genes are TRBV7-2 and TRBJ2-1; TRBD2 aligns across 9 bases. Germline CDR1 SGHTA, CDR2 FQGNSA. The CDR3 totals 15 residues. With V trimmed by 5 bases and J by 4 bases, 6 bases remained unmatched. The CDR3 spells CASSTLAGPYNEQFF. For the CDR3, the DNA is TGTGCCAGCAGCACCCTAGCGGGGCCATACAATGAGCAGTTCTTC.

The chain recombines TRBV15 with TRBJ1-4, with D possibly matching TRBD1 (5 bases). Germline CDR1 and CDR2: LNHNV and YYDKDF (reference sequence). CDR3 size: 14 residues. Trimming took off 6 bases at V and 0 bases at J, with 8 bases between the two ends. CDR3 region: CATRDTSTNEKLFF. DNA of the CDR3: TGTGCCACCAGGGACACATCAACTAATGAAAAACTGTTTTTT.

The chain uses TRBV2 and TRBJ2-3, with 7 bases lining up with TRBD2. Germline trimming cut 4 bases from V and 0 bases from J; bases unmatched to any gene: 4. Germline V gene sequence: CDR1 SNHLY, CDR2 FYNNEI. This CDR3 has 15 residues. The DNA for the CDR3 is TGTGCCAGCAGTGGGAACGGGGGGAGCACAGATACGCAGTATTTT. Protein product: CASSGNGGSTDTQYF.